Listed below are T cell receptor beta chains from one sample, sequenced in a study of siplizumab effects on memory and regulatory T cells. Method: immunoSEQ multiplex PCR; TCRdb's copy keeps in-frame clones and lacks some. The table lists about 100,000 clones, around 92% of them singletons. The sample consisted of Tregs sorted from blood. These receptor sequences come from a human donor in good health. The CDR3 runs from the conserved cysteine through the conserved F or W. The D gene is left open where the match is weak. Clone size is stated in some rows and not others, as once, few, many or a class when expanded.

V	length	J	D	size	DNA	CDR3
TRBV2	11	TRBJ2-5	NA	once	TGTGCCAGCAGTGATGGGGAGACCCAGTACTTC	CASSDGETQYF
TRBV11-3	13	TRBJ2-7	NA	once	TGTGCCAGCAGCCAGTGGGGGCAACACGAGCAGTACTTC	CASSQWGQHEQYF
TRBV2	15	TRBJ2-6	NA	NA	TGTGCCAGCAGTGTACGAGGTGCTGGGGCCAACGTCCTGACTTTC	CASSVRGAGANVLTF
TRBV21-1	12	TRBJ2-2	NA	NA	TGTGCCAGCAGCCCACGGCTGAAGGTGCTGTTTTTT	CASSPRLKVLFF
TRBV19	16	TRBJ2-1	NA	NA	TGTGCCAGTAGTATAGATGGGGTATGGGAAAGTCATGAGCAGTTCTTC	CASSIDGVWESHEQFF
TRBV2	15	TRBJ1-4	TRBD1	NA	TGTGCCAGCAGTGAAAGCCGACAGGGGGTAGAAAAACTGTTTTTT	CASSESRQGVEKLFF
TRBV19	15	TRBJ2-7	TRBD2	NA	TGTGCCAGTAGTATTGAAGGCGGGAGGGCCCACGAGCAGTACTTC	CASSIEGGRAHEQYF
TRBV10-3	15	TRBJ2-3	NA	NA	TGTGCCATCAGTGACACGGGCGGGAGCACAGATACGCAGTATTTT	CAISDTGGSTDTQYF
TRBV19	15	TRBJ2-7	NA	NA	TGTGCCAGTAGTATTGGGCGTGGGCTAGCGAGCGAGCAGTACTTC	CASSIGRGLASEQYF
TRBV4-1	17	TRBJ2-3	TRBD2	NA	TGCGCCAGCAGCCAAGAGAGGGCTAGCGGGAGCTCAGATACGCAGTATTTT	CASSQERASGSSDTQYF
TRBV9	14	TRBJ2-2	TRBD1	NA	TGTGCCAGCAGCCGAACCAGGGGGCCCGGGGAGCTGTTTTTT	CASSRTRGPGELFF
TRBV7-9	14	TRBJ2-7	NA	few	TGTGCCAGCAGCCCCGCCGGGTCCCACTACGAGCAGTACTTC	CASSPAGSHYEQYF
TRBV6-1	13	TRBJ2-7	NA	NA	TGTGCCAGCAGTGCGGCGAGCTCCTACGAGCAGTACTTC	CASSAASSYEQYF
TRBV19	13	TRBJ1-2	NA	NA	TGTGCCAGTAGTATAGGGGGGAACTATGGCTACACCTTC	CASSIGGNYGYTF
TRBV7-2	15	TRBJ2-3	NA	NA	TGTGCCAGCAATCCATTCGGATACAGCACAGATACGCAGTATTTT	CASNPFGYSTDTQYF
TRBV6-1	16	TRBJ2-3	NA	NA	TGTGCCAGCAGTGATTTCGGAATAACACGCACAGATACGCAGTATTTT	CASSDFGITRTDTQYF
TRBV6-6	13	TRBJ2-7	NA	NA	TGTGCCAGCAGCTTAGCGGCCTCCTACGAGCAGTACTTC	CASSLAASYEQYF
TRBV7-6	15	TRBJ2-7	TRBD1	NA	TGTGCCAGCAGCTCGGACAGGGCCCTCCCCTACGAGCAGTACTTC	CASSSDRALPYEQYF
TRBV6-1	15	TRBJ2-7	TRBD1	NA	TGTGCCAGCAGTAGTTTAGGGGACAGGTTCTACGAGCAGTACTTC	CASSSLGDRFYEQYF
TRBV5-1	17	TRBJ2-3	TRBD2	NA	TGCGCCAGCAGCTTTGGACTAGCGGGGGGGAATGTGGATACGCAGTATTTT	CASSFGLAGGNVDTQYF
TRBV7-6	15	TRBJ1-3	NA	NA	TGTGCCAGCAGCTCCCTCGGGTTCTCTGGAAACACCATATATTTT	CASSSLGFSGNTIYF
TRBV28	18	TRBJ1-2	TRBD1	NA	TGTGCCAGCAGTTTGATAAACCCGTATTCAGGGGGCTACTATGGCTACACCTTC	CASSLINPYSGGYYGYTF
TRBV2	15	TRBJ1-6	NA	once	TGTGCCAGCATTTGGGGGGCAGATTATAATTCACCCCTCCACTTT	CASIWGADYNSPLHF
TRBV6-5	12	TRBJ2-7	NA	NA	TGTGCCAGCAGTTACTCGGCTCGCGAGCAGTACTTC	CASSYSAREQYF
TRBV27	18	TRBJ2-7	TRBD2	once	TGTGCCAGCAGTTTTCGTACCGCGCATTGGGGGAGGGCCCACGAGCAGTACTTC	CASSFRTAHWGRAHEQYF
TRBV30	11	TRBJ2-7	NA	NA	TGTGCCTGGAGGCGGGGGCCCGGGCAGTACTTC	CAWRRGPGQYF
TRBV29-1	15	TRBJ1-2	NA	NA	TGCAGCGTCCGCTACCGGGACGCGGTACGGTGGGGCTACACCTTC	CSVRYRDAVRWGYTF
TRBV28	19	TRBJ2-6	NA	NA	TGTGCCAGCAGTCACGGAATCCAGCGCCCGAGCTCTGGGGCCAACGTCCTGACTTTC	CASSHGIQRPSSGANVLTF
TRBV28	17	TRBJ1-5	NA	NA	TGTGCCAGCAGGACAACGGCCGGGGCTTATAGCAATCAGCCCCAGCATTTT	CASRTTAGAYSNQPQHF
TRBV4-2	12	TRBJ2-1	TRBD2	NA	TGTGCCAGCAGCCAAGTCCGGGGGGTAGGGGTCTTC	CASSQVRGVGVF
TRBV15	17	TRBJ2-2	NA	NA	TGTGCCACCAGCATACCCAGGGGACTGGGATCGACCGGGGAGCTGTTTTTT	CATSIPRGLGSTGELFF
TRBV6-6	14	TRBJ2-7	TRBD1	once	TGTGCCAGCAGCCAGGGGGCCATCGGGTACGAGCAGTACTTC	CASSQGAIGYEQYF
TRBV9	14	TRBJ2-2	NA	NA	TGTGCCAGCAGCGTAGAAGCGAACACCGGGGAGCTGTTTTTT	CASSVEANTGELFF
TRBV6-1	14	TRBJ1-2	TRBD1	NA	TGTGCCAGCAAACTACTACGGGACAGCTATGGCTACACCTTC	CASKLLRDSYGYTF
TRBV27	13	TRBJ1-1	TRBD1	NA	TGTGCCAGCACCATCCAGGGGGGGACTGAAGCTTTCTTT	CASTIQGGTEAFF
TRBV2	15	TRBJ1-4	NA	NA	TGTGCCAGCAGCGGGGGTCCGGCAACTAATGAAAAACTGTTTTTT	CASSGGPATNEKLFF
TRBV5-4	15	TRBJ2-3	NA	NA	TGTGCCAGCAGCTTTCGGCGGGACGGTACAGATACGCAGTATTTT	CASSFRRDGTDTQYF
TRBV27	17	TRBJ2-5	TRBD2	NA	TGTGCCAGCAGTCAAGGTAAGCGGGAGAGGGCCCAAGAGACCCAGTACTTC	CASSQGKRERAQETQYF
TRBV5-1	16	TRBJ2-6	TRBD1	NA	TGCGCCAGCAGCTGGACAGGGGGCGGTGGGGCCAACGTCCTGACTTTC	CASSWTGGGGANVLTF
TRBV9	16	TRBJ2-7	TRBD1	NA	TGTGCCAGCAGCGTAGAGGGACAGGGGCCATCCTACGAGCAGTACTTC	CASSVEGQGPSYEQYF
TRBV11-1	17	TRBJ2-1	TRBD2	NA	TGTGCCAGCAAGGGACTAGCGGGAGGGCCTATCTACAATGAGCAGTTCTTC	CASKGLAGGPIYNEQFF
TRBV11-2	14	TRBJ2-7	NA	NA	TGTGCCAGCAGCTCGCAGAGGACAGCCTACGAGCAGTACTTC	CASSSQRTAYEQYF
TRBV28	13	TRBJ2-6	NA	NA	TGTGCCAGCAGTCTGGGGGGGGCCAACGTCCTGACTTTC	CASSLGGANVLTF
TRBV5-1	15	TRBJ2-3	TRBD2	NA	TGCGCCAGCAGCTCTAGCGGAACTAGCACAGATACGCAGTATTTT	CASSSSGTSTDTQYF
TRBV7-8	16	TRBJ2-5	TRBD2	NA	TGTGCCAGCAGCCCCACAACTAGCGGGGTTCAAGAGACCCAGTACTTC	CASSPTTSGVQETQYF
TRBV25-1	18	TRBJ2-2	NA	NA	TGTGCCAGCAGTGGTAGGTTAGTTCGGGCCGCGAACACCGGGGAGCTGTTTTTT	CASSGRLVRAANTGELFF